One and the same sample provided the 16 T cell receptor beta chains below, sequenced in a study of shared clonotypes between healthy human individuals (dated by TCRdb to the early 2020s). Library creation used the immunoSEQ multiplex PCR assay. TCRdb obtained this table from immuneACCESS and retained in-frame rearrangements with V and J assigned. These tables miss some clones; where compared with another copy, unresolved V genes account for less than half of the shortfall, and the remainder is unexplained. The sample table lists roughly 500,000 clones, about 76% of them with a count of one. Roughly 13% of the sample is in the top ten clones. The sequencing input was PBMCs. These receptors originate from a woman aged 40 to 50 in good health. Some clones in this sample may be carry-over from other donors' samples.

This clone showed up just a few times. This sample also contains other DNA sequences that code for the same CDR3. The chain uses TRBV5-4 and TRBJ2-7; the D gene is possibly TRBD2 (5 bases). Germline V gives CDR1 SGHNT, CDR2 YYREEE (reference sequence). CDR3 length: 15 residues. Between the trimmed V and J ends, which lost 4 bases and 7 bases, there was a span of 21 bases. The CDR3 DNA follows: TGTGCCAGCAGCACCCCCGGCGCCGCCACGGGGGAGCAGTACTTC. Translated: CASSTPGAATGEQYF.

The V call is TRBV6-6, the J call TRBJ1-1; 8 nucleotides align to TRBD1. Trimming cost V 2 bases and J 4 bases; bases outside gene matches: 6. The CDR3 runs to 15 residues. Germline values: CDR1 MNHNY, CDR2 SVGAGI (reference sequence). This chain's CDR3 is CASSYRQGPPTEAFF. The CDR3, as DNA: TGTGCCAGCAGTTACAGACAGGGGCCCCCCACTGAAGCTTTCTTT.

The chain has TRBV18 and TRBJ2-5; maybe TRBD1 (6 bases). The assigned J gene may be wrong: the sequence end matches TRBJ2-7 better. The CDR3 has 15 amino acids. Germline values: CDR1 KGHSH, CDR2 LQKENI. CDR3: CASSPVQGRHYEQYF. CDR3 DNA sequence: TGTGCCAGCTCACCAGTGCAGGGGAGACACTACGAGCAGTACTTC.

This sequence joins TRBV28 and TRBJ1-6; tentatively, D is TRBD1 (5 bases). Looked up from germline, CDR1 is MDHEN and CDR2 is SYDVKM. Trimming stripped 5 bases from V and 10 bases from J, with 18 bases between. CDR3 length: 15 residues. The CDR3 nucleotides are TGTGCCAGCAGTCCACCGGTGGGGGAGGGATCACCCCTCCACTTT. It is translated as CASSPPVGEGSPLHF.

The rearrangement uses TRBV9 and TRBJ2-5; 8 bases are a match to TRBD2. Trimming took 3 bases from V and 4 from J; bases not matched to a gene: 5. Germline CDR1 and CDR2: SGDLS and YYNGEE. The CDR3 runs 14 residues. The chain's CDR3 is CASSAGLASETQYF. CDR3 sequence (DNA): TGTGCCAGCAGCGCAGGACTAGCTTCAGAGACCCAGTACTTC.

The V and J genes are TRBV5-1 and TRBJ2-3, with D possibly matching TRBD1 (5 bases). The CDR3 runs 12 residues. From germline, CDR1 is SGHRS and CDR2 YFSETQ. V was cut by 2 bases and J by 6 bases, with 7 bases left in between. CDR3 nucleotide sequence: TGCGCCAGCAGCTTCAGGGCCGATACGCAGTATTTT. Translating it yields CASSFRADTQYF. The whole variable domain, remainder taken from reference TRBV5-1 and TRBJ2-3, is KAGVTQTPRYLIKTRGQQVTLSCSPISGHRSVSWYQQTPGQGLQFLFEYFSETQRNKGNFPGRFSGRQFSNSRSEMNVSTLELGDSALYLCASSFRADTQYFGPGTRLTVL.

The CDR3 DNA reads TGCAGCGTTGCCCAGCGGGAGGTCAGGTTCAATACGCAGTATTTT. This encodes CSVAQREVRFNTQYF. The V call is TRBV29-1, the J call TRBJ2-3, with TRBD2 identical over 9 bases. V lost 4 bases and J lost 7; bases outside the gene matches: 12. The CDR3 runs 15 residues. Germline V gives CDR1 SQVTM, CDR2 ANQGSEA.

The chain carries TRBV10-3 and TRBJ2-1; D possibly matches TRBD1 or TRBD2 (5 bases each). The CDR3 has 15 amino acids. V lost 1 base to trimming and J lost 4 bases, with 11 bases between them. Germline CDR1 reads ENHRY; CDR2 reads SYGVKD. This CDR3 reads CAISELGPTYNEQFF. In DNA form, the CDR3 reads TGTGCCATCAGTGAGTTGGGACCCACGTACAATGAGCAGTTCTTC.

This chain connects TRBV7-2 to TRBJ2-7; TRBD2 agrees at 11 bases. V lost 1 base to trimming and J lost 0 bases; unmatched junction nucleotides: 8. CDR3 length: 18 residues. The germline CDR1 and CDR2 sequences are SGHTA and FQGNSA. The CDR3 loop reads CASSLVASGRTSSYEQYF. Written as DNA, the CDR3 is TGTGCCAGCAGCTTAGTGGCTAGCGGGAGGACGAGCTCCTACGAGCAGTACTTC.

The CDR3 is CASSLDTQETQYF. The DNA for the CDR3 is TGCGCCAGCAGCCTAGACACTCAAGAGACCCAGTACTTC. The rearrangement uses TRBV5-1 and TRBJ2-5; the D is unclear. The length of the CDR3 is 13 residues. Germline lookup yields CDR1 SGHRS and CDR2 YFSETQ. V was clipped by 4 bases and J by 2 bases, with 9 bases between them. The entire variable domain, with the rest obtained from reference TRBV5-1 and TRBJ2-5, is as follows: KAGVTQTPRYLIKTRGQQVTLSCSPISGHRSVSWYQQTPGQGLQFLFEYFSETQRNKGNFPGRFSGRQFSNSRSEMNVSTLELGDSALYLCASSLDTQETQYFGPGTRLLVL.

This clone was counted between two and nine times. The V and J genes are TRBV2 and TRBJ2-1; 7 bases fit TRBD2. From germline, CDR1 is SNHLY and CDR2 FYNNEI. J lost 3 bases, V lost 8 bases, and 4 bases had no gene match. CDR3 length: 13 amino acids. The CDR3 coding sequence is TGTGCCAGCGGAGCGGGAAGCTACAATGAGCAGTTCTTC. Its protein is CASGAGSYNEQFF.

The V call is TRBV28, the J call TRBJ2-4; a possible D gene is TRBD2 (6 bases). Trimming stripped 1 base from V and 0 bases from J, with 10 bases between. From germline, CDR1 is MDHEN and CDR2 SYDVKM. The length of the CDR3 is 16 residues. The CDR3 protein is CASSLFGTLAKNIQYF. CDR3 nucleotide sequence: TGTGCCAGCAGTTTATTCGGGACTCTAGCCAAAAACATTCAGTACTTC.

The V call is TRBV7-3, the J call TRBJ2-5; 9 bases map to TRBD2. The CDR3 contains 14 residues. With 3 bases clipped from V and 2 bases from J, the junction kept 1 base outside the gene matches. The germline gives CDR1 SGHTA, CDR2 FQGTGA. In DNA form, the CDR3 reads TGTGCCAGCAGCTTGACTAGCGGACAAGAGACCCAGTACTTC. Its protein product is CASSLTSGQETQYF.

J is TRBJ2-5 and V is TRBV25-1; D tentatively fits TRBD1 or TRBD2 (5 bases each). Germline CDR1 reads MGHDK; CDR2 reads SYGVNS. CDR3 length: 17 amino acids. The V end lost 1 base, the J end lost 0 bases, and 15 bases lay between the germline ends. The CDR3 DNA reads TGTGCCAGCAGTGAATCCCCGGGACGGAGTAACCAAGAGACCCAGTACTTC. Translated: CASSESPGRSNQETQYF.

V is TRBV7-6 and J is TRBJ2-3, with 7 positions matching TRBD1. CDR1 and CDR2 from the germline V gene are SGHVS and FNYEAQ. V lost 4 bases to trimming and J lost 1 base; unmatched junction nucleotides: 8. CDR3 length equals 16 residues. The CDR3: CASSSLTGKGTDTQYF. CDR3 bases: TGTGCCAGCAGCTCGTTGACAGGGAAGGGCACAGATACGCAGTATTTT.

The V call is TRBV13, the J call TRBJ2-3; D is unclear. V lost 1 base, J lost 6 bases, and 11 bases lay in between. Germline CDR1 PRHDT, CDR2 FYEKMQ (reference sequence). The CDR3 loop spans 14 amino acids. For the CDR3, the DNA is TGTGCCAGCAGCTTAGCACGCCGAGCGGATACGCAGTATTTT. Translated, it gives CASSLARRADTQYF.